The 27 T cell receptor beta chains below were found in one sample sequenced in a study of spatial heterogeneity in lung cancer. TCRdb reprocessed the 5' RACE reads via MiXCR and lists one record per CDR3 protein. In the table there are fewer than 55,000 distinct CDR3 sequences, 6.5% to 7.5% of which are singletons. Time point noted: blood at routine non-recurrence follow-up after resection. Unsorted whole RNA of tumor, nontumor lung or frozen PBMC was sequenced. The sample was PBMCs, taken at follow-up. These receptors all stem from a female donor with early-stage non-small cell lung cancer.

This clonotype was seen many times. The chain is built from TRBV28 and TRBJ2-6, with TRBD1 as a possible D gene (5 bases). Germline assignment: CDR1 MDHEN and CDR2 SYDVKM. The V end lost 6 bases, the J end lost 4 bases, and 13 bases lay between the germline ends. The CDR3 sequence is 15 residues long. DNA of the CDR3: TGTGCCAGCAGGACGGACACATCCGGGGCCAACGTCCTGACTTTC. It encodes CASRTDTSGANVLTF.

This clonotype occurred many times. The gene calls are TRBV6-5 and TRBJ1-2, with D hard to call. This CDR3 is 14 amino acids long. V was shortened by 2 bases and J by 0 bases, with 7 bases between the two germline ends. CDR1 MNHEY and CDR2 SVGAGI come from the germline V gene. The CDR3 reads CASSYGPANYGYTF. Here the CDR3 DNA reads TGTGCCAGCAGTTACGGACCTGCTAACTATGGCTACACCTTC.

CDR3 amino acids: CATSRDRAVSYEQYF. For the CDR3, the DNA is TGTGCCACCAGCAGAGATCGGGCAGTCTCCTACGAGCAGTACTTC. This chain links TRBV15 with TRBJ2-7, with D unresolved. The germline gives CDR1 LNHNV, CDR2 YYDKDF (reference sequence). Trimming stripped 0 bases from V and 0 bases from J, with 9 bases between. The CDR3 contains 15 residues.

This chain connects TRBV3-1 to TRBJ2-5; TRBD2 matches 10 bases. Per the germline V gene, CDR1 is LGHDT and CDR2 is YNNKEL (reference sequence). With 2 bases clipped from V and 3 bases from J, the junction kept 6 bases outside the gene matches. The length of the CDR3 is 16 residues. CDR3 in amino acids: CASSQILAGAEETQYF. The CDR3 DNA follows: TGTGCCAGCAGCCAAATCCTAGCGGGGGCAGAAGAGACCCAGTACTTC.

This clonotype was seen ten or more times. This chain uses TRBV4-1 with TRBJ2-6; D is ambiguous. Germline V lookup: CDR1 MGHRA, CDR2 YSYEKL. The germline V and J ends were trimmed by 1 base and 0 bases, with 10 bases remaining between them. This CDR3 contains 17 residues. CDR3 region: CASSQGWQSSGANVLTF. The CDR3 DNA reads as TGCGCCAGCAGCCAAGGATGGCAGAGCTCTGGGGCCAACGTCCTGACTTTC.

This clonotype was recorded at least ten times. This sequence joins TRBV4-3 and TRBJ1-2; D is ambiguous. V dropped 1 base and J dropped 4 bases, with 16 bases sitting between them. The V gene's germline CDR1 is LGHNA and CDR2 YSLEER. This CDR3 has 16 residues. CDR3 DNA: TGCGCCAGCAGCCAAGGGCCCTCGGGAACCGGCTATGGCTACACCTTC. As protein: CASSQGPSGTGYGYTF.

The chain joins TRBV3-1 to TRBJ2-3; D is ambiguous. The CDR3 has 14 amino acids. From germline, CDR1 is LGHDT and CDR2 YNNKEL (reference sequence). The V end was cut by 5 bases, the J end by 3 bases, with 12 bases between. The CDR3 DNA reads as TGTGCCAGCAGCTCCGTGGGTCGGACAGATACGCAGTATTTT. It yields the protein CASSSVGRTDTQYF.

This clonotype was recorded many times. The chain combines TRBV12-3 or TRBV12-4 with TRBJ1-1; D gene unclear. This CDR3 spans 13 amino acids. The V gene lost 6 bases and the J gene lost 8 bases, with 16 bases spanning the gap. CDR3 loop: CASRTWGVREAFF. The CDR3 DNA reads as TGTGCCAGCAGAACATGGGGAGTAAGAGAAGCTTTCTTT.

Ten or more counts support this clonotype. The chain is built from TRBV7-2 and TRBJ2-3, with 12 bases that match TRBD2. The V segment lost 0 bases and the J segment 0 bases; nucleotides outside the gene matches: 4. The germline gives CDR1 SGHTA, CDR2 FQGNSA. The CDR3 extends over 18 amino acids. CDR3 in DNA: TGTGCCAGCAGCTTAGCCCTAGCGGGGGGGATTAGCACAGATACGCAGTATTTT. Amino acid sequence: CASSLALAGGISTDTQYF. The variable domain in full, with the rest retrieved from reference TRBV7-2 and TRBJ2-3, is GAGVSQSPSNKVTEKGKDVELRCDPISGHTALYWYRQSLGQGLEFLIYFQGNSAPDKSGLPSDRFSAERTGGSVSTLTIQRTQQEDSAVYLCASSLALAGGISTDTQYFGPGTRLTVL.

The table lists this clonotype with many counts. This chain joins TRBV5-4 and TRBJ2-2, with D possibly being TRBD2 (5 bases). Germline CDR1 reads SGHNT; CDR2 reads YYREEE (reference sequence). CDR3 length: 14 residues. V was pared by 4 bases and J by 3 bases, with 10 bases between. The CDR3 DNA reads TGTGCCAGCAGCCGGGGTTCGGACACCGGGGAGCTGTTTTTT. The encoded protein is CASSRGSDTGELFF.

Ten or more counts support this clonotype. The rearrangement joins TRBV29-1 to TRBJ1-2; unclear D gene. Germline V gives CDR1 SQVTM, CDR2 ANQGSEA. Trimming left V 6 bases short and J 7 bases short, with 3 bases between. The length of the CDR3 is 8 residues. The CDR3 bases are TGCAGCGTCGGTGGCTACACCTTC. It is translated as CSVGGYTF.

This clonotype was seen repeatedly, ten times or more. The chain links TRBV20-1 to TRBJ1-1, with 8 bases matching TRBD1. The CDR3 extends over 11 amino acids. Germline-derived CDR1 and CDR2 are DFQATT and SNEGSKA (reference sequence). The CDR3 DNA is TGCAGGCTTGGGACAGGCACTGAAGCTTTCTTT. Translation: CRLGTGTEAFF.

This clonotype occurred many times. The rearrangement links TRBV7-9 to TRBJ2-7; D might be TRBD1 (6 bases). Trimming shortened V by 5 bases and J by 6 bases, and 23 bases separated the two germline ends. The length of the CDR3 is 16 residues. Germline lookup yields CDR1 SEHNR and CDR2 FQNEAQ (reference sequence). CDR3 nucleotides: TGTGCCAGCAGCGCACACAGGGTTCTCATCGGGGCCGAGCAGTACTTC. This sequence encodes CASSAHRVLIGAEQYF.

This clonotype was detected ten times or more. J is TRBJ2-7 and V is TRBV20-1; TRBD2 might be the D (5 bases). V was cut by 3 bases and J by 0 bases, with 15 bases left in between. CDR3 length equals 15 residues. The germline CDR1 and CDR2 sequences are DFQATT and SNEGSKA (reference sequence). CDR3 region: CSARSLARSSYEQYF. DNA for the CDR3: TGCAGTGCTAGGTCGCTAGCTAGGAGCTCCTACGAGCAGTACTTC.

This chain uses TRBV30 with TRBJ1-5; 8 bases line up with TRBD1. With V trimmed by 3 bases and J by 2 bases, 6 bases remained unmatched. Germline V gives CDR1 GTSNPN, CDR2 SVGIG (reference sequence). The CDR3 totals 15 residues. The CDR3 loop is CAWSETGGGNQPQHF. The CDR3, as DNA: TGTGCCTGGAGCGAAACAGGGGGTGGCAATCAGCCCCAGCATTTT.

This clonotype was observed a handful of times. This chain connects TRBV5-1 to TRBJ1-2; TRBD1 is a possible D gene (5 bases). Trimming took off 0 bases at V and 4 bases at J, with 13 bases between the two ends. Germline assignment: CDR1 SGHRS and CDR2 YFSETQ. The CDR3 totals 15 residues. The CDR3 DNA reads TGCGCCAGCAGCTTGGGAGGAGCAGGGTCCTATGGCTACACCTTC. It translates to CASSLGGAGSYGYTF.

This clonotype showed up many times. The chain couples TRBV27 to TRBJ2-1; possible D gene TRBD1, 6 bases. The CDR3 length is 15 residues. CDR1 and CDR2 (germline): MNHEY, SMNVEV (reference sequence). The V end lost 4 bases, the J end lost 0 bases, and 10 bases lay between the germline ends. CDR3 region: CASSSLGGSYNEQFF. The CDR3 DNA reads TGTGCCAGCAGTTCCCTAGGGGGCTCCTACAATGAGCAGTTCTTC.

This clonotype has a handful of counts. The chain employs TRBV12-3 or TRBV12-4 and TRBJ2-3; no reliable D call. This CDR3 region has 15 residues. Trimming took off 6 bases at V and 2 bases at J, with 15 bases between the two ends. The CDR3 DNA follows: TGTGCCAGCAGCGATTTTGGGCGTACCACAGATACGCAGTATTTT. It codes for CASSDFGRTTDTQYF.

This clonotype came up many times. The V and J genes are TRBV7-2 and TRBJ2-2, with 9 bases aligning to TRBD1. The germline CDR1 and CDR2 sequences are SGHTA and FQGNSA. The CDR3 is 15 residues long. V dropped 1 base and J dropped 6; count of bases not matched to a gene: 3. The CDR3 DNA reads TGTGCCAGCAGCTTAGACGGGACAGGGTCCGGGGAGCTGTTTTTT. Translated: CASSLDGTGSGELFF.

The V gene is TRBV11-2, the J gene TRBJ1-2, with D possibly matching TRBD1 (5 bases). This CDR3 is built from 15 residues. Trimming took 5 bases from V and 0 from J, leaving 13 bases between them. Germline assignment: CDR1 SGHAT and CDR2 FQNNGV. This CDR3 reads CASSPETVPNYGYTF. The DNA for the CDR3 is TGTGCCAGCAGCCCTGAGACAGTTCCTAACTATGGCTACACCTTC.

This clonotype showed up just a few times. This sequence joins TRBV7-2 and TRBJ1-2; D gene unclear. This CDR3 spans 15 amino acids. From germline, CDR1 is SGHTA and CDR2 FQGNSA. The ends were cut back, 4 bases at V and 3 bases at J, with 15 bases in the middle. CDR3 DNA: TGTGCCAGCAGCTCCAGTCTCAATCTAGACTATGGCTACACCTTC. Its translation is CASSSSLNLDYGYTF.

J is TRBJ2-5 and V is TRBV5-1, with TRBD1 matching 10 bases. Trimming at V came to 0 bases and at J to 4 bases, leaving 0 bases not matched to a gene. CDR3 length: 14 residues. Germline CDR1 and CDR2: SGHRS and YFSETQ. The CDR3 loop reads CASSLGTGGETQYF. The CDR3 coding sequence is TGCGCCAGCAGCTTGGGGACAGGGGGAGAGACCCAGTACTTC.

This clonotype appeared many times. This chain joins TRBV29-1 and TRBJ2-7, with TRBD1 identical over 11 bases. Looked up from germline, CDR1 is SQVTM and CDR2 is ANQGSEA. CDR3 length equals 15 residues. Trimming cost V 7 bases and J 0 bases; bases outside gene matches: 8. CDR3 amino acids: CSAGTGGLSSYEQYF. DNA of the CDR3: TGCAGCGCAGGGACAGGGGGTTTAAGCTCCTACGAGCAGTACTTC.

This clonotype appeared many times. J is TRBJ1-2 and V is TRBV5-1; D is possibly TRBD1 (5 bases). CDR1 is SGHRS, CDR2 YFSETQ, per germline. CDR3 size: 14 residues. Trimming left V 4 bases short and J 4 bases short, with 14 bases between. CDR3 sequence (DNA): TGCGCCAGCAGCCCGGGCAGGGAAACCTATGGCTACACCTTC. This encodes CASSPGRETYGYTF. The whole variable domain, remainder taken from reference TRBV5-1 and TRBJ1-2, is KAGVTQTPRYLIKTRGQQVTLSCSPISGHRSVSWYQQTPGQGLQFLFEYFSETQRNKGNFPGRFSGRQFSNSRSEMNVSTLELGDSALYLCASSPGRETYGYTFGSGTRLTVV.

In its sample, this clonotype was seen many times. V and J are TRBV9 and TRBJ1-1; 11 bases agree with TRBD1. CDR1 is SGDLS, CDR2 YYNGEE, per germline. V was pared by 4 bases and J by 0 bases, with 8 bases of the junction left unmatched. The CDR3 length is 17 residues. The CDR3 DNA reads as TGTGCCAGCAGCCCCCCCCGGACAGGGGGCATGAACACTGAAGCTTTCTTT. Protein product: CASSPPRTGGMNTEAFF. The full variable domain, completed using reference TRBV9 and TRBJ1-1, is DSGVTQTPKHLITATGQRVTLRCSPRSGDLSVYWYQQSLDQGLQFLIQYYNGEERAKGNILERFSAQQFPDLHSELNLSSLELGDSALYFCASSPPRTGGMNTEAFFGQGTRLTVV.

This clonotype was detected only a few times. The chain couples TRBV7-9 to TRBJ2-7; TRBD1 is a possible D gene (6 bases). This CDR3 has 18 residues. Trimming stripped 5 bases from V and 0 bases from J, with 23 bases between. The germline gives CDR1 SEHNR, CDR2 FQNEAQ (reference sequence). The CDR3 here is CASSGIRRRQAISYEQYF. The CDR3, as DNA: TGTGCCAGCAGCGGAATCCGACGGCGACAGGCTATCTCCTACGAGCAGTACTTC.

This clonotype was observed many times. The rearrangement uses TRBV7-2 and TRBJ1-5, with 8 bases fitting TRBD1. The ends lost 1 base at V and 6 bases at J; junction bases unmatched: 8. CDR3 length equals 16 residues. Germline assignment: CDR1 SGHTA and CDR2 FQGNSA. CDR3 amino acids: CASSLEWAGGTQPQHF. The CDR3 DNA follows: TGTGCCAGCAGCTTAGAGTGGGCAGGGGGCACTCAGCCCCAGCATTTT.